This TCR beta chain was captured by sequencing in a study of Tregs in tolerant kidney transplant recipients. Clones were sequenced by immunoSEQ multiplex PCR, and TCRdb holds only the in-frame ones, with some missing. The sample has about 88,000 clones, approximately 92% seen once. General study findings and limits: The most relevant donor-specific Treg TCRbeta repertoire apparently came from expansion with activated donor B cells. Findings come from small patient numbers and require larger validation.

As regards this clone: Its target is unknown.

The CDR3 sequence is 15 residues long. Germline V lookup: CDR1 SNHLY, CDR2 FYNNEI. J was trimmed by 7 bases and V by 8 bases; bases with no gene match: 8. The chain couples TRBV2 to TRBJ2-4, with 13 bases identical to TRBD2. This sequence originates from a human donor in good health. Sequencing was carried out using CD8+ T cells from blood. The CDR3 DNA sequence: TGTGCCAGCGACCAACTAGCGGGGGGGCCGAACATTCAGTACTTC. It codes for CASDQLAGGPNIQYF.